A selection of T cell receptor beta chains follows, all from one sample in a study of T cells in Graves' hyperthyroidism and ophthalmopathy. Via MiXCR, TCRdb re-called the multiplex PCR reads, giving one row per CDR3 protein. Of 700,000 or so distinct CDR3 sequences listed, roughly 15% are singletons. Sequencing input: blood. Receptors were obtained from a man between 18 and 29 years old with Graves' hyperthyroidism. CDR3s include the opening cysteine and the closing phenylalanine or tryptophan. Each record gives: J gene, D gene, clone size, V gene, CDR3 DNA, CDR3 protein. The D gene is left open where the match is weak. Clone size appears in some rows only: once, few, many, or a class for an expanded clone.

TRBJ2-1 TRBD2 NA TRBV5-5 TGTGCCAGCAGCTTGGACCCCCCCACTAGCGGGCTATCCTACAATGAGCAGTTCTTC CASSLDPPTSGLSYNEQFF
TRBJ2-3 NA many TRBV20-1 TGCAGTGCTAGAGATATTAGCGGAAGACGACATACGCAGTATTTT CSARDISGRRHTQYF
TRBJ2-7 TRBD1 NA TRBV6-1 TGTGCCAGCAGTTTTAAGACAGGGGTTTACGAGCAGTACTTC CASSFKTGVYEQYF
TRBJ2-7 NA NA TRBV7-2 TGTGCCAGCAGCTTAGTTGGGGGGCGCGGGCAGTACTTC CASSLVGGRGQYF
TRBJ2-1 TRBD2 NA TRBV7-9 TGTGCCAGCAGTTCGGGGGGTGAGCAGTTCTTC CASSSGGEQFF
TRBJ2-1 NA NA TRBV7-3 TGTGCCAGCAGCTTCGGACCCGTCAACAATGAGCAGTTCTTC CASSFGPVNNEQFF
TRBJ2-5 TRBD2 few TRBV7-2 TGTGCCAGCAGCTGGTCAAGCGGGAGGGGGGAGTACTTC CASSWSSGRGEYF
TRBJ2-1 NA many TRBV12-5 TGTGCTAGTGGTTTGAGGCTTCCCACGATCTACAATGAGCAGTTCTTC CASGLRLPTIYNEQFF
TRBJ2-1 TRBD1 NA TRBV20-1 TGCAGTGCTCCGGGACAGGGCAGCGAGCAGTTCTTC CSAPGQGSEQFF
TRBJ2-1 NA many TRBV11-3 TGTGCCAGCAGCATGGGGGGACTCAATGAGCAGTTCTTC CASSMGGLNEQFF
TRBJ2-6 TRBD1 NA TRBV19 TGTGCCAGTAGACAGGGGGCTGCTGGGGCCAACGTCCTGACTTTC CASRQGAAGANVLTF
TRBJ2-1 TRBD1 NA TRBV5-5 TGTGCCAGCAGCTTGGCAGTCAGGGGGCGCGGGAAGGAGTTCTTC CASSLAVRGRGKEFF
TRBJ1-2 NA few TRBV11-3 TGTGCCAGCAGCTTAGGACAGCTTGATGGCTACACCTTC CASSLGQLDGYTF
TRBJ2-1 NA many TRBV6-2/TRBV6-3 TGTGCCAGCACCTACGGTAGCTCCTACAATGAGCAGTTCTTC CASTYGSSYNEQFF
TRBJ1-2 TRBD1 many TRBV11-2 TGTGCCAGCAGCCCCATTGACAGGGCTCCCAACTATGGCTACACCTTC CASSPIDRAPNYGYTF
TRBJ1-1 NA NA TRBV6-5 TGTGCCAGCAGTTACTCATCCAGGGGCTTGAACACTGAAGCTTTCTTT CASSYSSRGLNTEAFF
TRBJ2-2 TRBD1 once TRBV27 TGTGCCAGCGGGACAGGGGGCACCGGGGAGCTGTTTTTT CASGTGGTGELFF
TRBJ2-7 NA many TRBV28 TGTGCCAGCAGTTCGGGGGCAGGCGAGCAGTACTTC CASSSGAGEQYF
TRBJ1-3 TRBD1 NA TRBV3-1 TGTGCCAGCAGCCTCTACTCGACAGGGACAGGAAACACCATATATTTT CASSLYSTGTGNTIYF
TRBJ1-5 NA NA TRBV6-1 TGTGCCAGCAGTCCCCGGAGGTTGATGTTTAATCAGCCCCAGCATTTT CASSPRRLMFNQPQHF
TRBJ2-1 NA many TRBV11-2 TGTGCCAGCAGCTTAGTCAGGGGAGGTGAGCAGTTCTTC CASSLVRGGEQFF
TRBJ1-5 NA NA TRBV6-1 TGTGCCAGCAGTACATTCGGGGGCGTTCAGCCCCAGCATTTT CASSTFGGVQPQHF
TRBJ2-1 TRBD2 NA TRBV12-3/TRBV12-4 TGTGCCAGCAGCCCCGGCAGGGCTAGCGGGAGAGACAATGAGCAGTTCTTC CASSPGRASGRDNEQFF
TRBJ2-3 NA few TRBV7-9 TGTGCCAGCAGCCCCCCCCCGGGCGGTGGAGATGGGGGCACTGATACGCAGTATTTT CASSPPPGGGDGGTDTQYF
TRBJ1-2 NA NA TRBV11-2 TGTGCCAGCAGCTTAGAATCACACACCGACTATGGCTACACCTTC CASSLESHTDYGYTF
TRBJ2-3 TRBD2 many TRBV12-3/TRBV12-4 TGTGCCAGCAGTGCTAGCGGGAGTGGCGCAGATACGCAGTATTTT CASSASGSGADTQYF
TRBJ1-5 TRBD1 few TRBV28 TGTGCCAGCAGTGGACAGGGGACAGTCAATCAGCCCCAGCATTTT CASSGQGTVNQPQHF
TRBJ2-1 NA once TRBV13 TGTGCCCAAGGCGGGAGAGGGGGACTTGTTCAGCAGTTCTTC CAQGGRGGLVQQFF
TRBJ2-1 NA many TRBV20-1 TGCAGTGCTAGTGACTCGATTACTTACAATGAGCAGTTCTTC CSASDSITYNEQFF
TRBJ2-1 TRBD2 many TRBV12-3/TRBV12-4 TGTGCCAGCAAAGACCTAGCGGGAGGAGAGCAGTTCTTC CASKDLAGGEQFF
TRBJ1-5 NA many TRBV27 TGTGCCAGCAGTTTCGCCCCCGGGAACAATCAGCCCCAGCATTTT CASSFAPGNNQPQHF
TRBJ2-1 NA many TRBV20-1 TGCAGTGCTATTAGCGGAGCGTCCTACAATGAGCAGTTCTTC CSAISGASYNEQFF
TRBJ2-5 NA few TRBV30 TGTGCCTGGTCGAGGCGGGTCAGACAAGAGACCCAGTACTTC CAWSRRVRQETQYF
TRBJ1-1 NA many TRBV29-1 TGCAGCGTTGCAGCAAACATGAACACTGAAGCTTTCTTT CSVAANMNTEAFF
TRBJ2-4 TRBD1 many TRBV5-5 TGTGCCAGCAGCTTGGAAGGGACAGGAGGCATTCAGTACTTC CASSLEGTGGIQYF
TRBJ2-4 NA NA TRBV5-4 TGTGCCAGCAGCTTGCAGGGAGGTTCGACCAAAAACATTCAGTACTTC CASSLQGGSTKNIQYF
TRBJ2-5 NA few TRBV9 TGTGCCGGAAGGGGGCTACAGGGACTAGTTCAAGAGACCCAGTACTTC CAGRGLQGLVQETQYF
TRBJ2-1 NA many TRBV12-3/TRBV12-4 TGTGCCAGCACCAACCTGGGAGATTCCGAGGGGCAGTTCTTC CASTNLGDSEGQFF
TRBJ2-6 TRBD1 NA TRBV28 TGTGCCAGCAGTTCCCGGACAGGGGAGGGCTCTGGGGCCAACGTCCTGACTTTC CASSSRTGEGSGANVLTF
TRBJ2-2 NA few TRBV27 TGTGCCAGCAAGGTAGCGGCGAACACCGGGGAGCTGTTTTTT CASKVAANTGELFF
TRBJ2-7 TRBD1 many TRBV12-3/TRBV12-4 TGTGCCAGCAGTCCGGGACAGGAGCAGTACTTC CASSPGQEQYF
TRBJ2-1 NA many TRBV7-9 TGTGCCAGCAGTTTAGGTGAGCAGTTCTTC CASSLGEQFF
TRBJ2-5 TRBD2 few TRBV28 TGTGCCAGCAGCTTACTAGCGGGAGGGGGAGAGACCCAGTACTTC CASSLLAGGGETQYF
TRBJ2-7 NA many TRBV28 TGTGCCAGCAGTTTAGAGGCGGACAACTACGAGCAGTACTTC CASSLEADNYEQYF
TRBJ2-3 TRBD1 NA TRBV4-2 TGTGCCAGCAGCCAAGACCGGACAGGTACTAGCACAGATACGCAGTATTTT CASSQDRTGTSTDTQYF
TRBJ1-5 NA many TRBV2 TGTGCCAGCAGTGAAGGGGGTAGTAACAGCAATCAGCCCCAGCATTTT CASSEGGSNSNQPQHF
TRBJ1-2 NA NA TRBV28 TGTGCCAGCAGTTTGAACGGTGAGACCTATGGCTACACCTTC CASSLNGETYGYTF
TRBJ2-7 NA few TRBV3-1 TGTGCCAGCAGCCAAGGGTCCAGGGCCTACGAGCAGTACTTC CASSQGSRAYEQYF
TRBJ1-5 TRBD1 many TRBV12-3/TRBV12-4 TGTGCCAGCAGTCCACAGGGGGCAGTCAGTCAGCCCCAGCATTTT CASSPQGAVSQPQHF
TRBJ1-5 TRBD1 NA TRBV18 TGTGCCAGCTCAAAAACAGGGGGAGGCAATCAGCCCCAGCATTTT CASSKTGGGNQPQHF
TRBJ2-7 TRBD2 few TRBV20-1 TGCAGTGGGAGCCGAGCGGGGAGCTCCTACGAGCAGTACTTC CSGSRAGSSYEQYF
TRBJ2-7 TRBD2 few TRBV5-8 TGTGCCAGCAGCTGGGGCGGGGGGACCTACGAGCAGTACTTC CASSWGGGTYEQYF
TRBJ2-7 NA few TRBV25-1 TGTGCCAGCAGTGAAATTGGAGTGACCCGCTACGAGCAGTACTTC CASSEIGVTRYEQYF
TRBJ1-2 TRBD1 few TRBV20-1 TGCAGTGCTAGGCCTTCCCTCAGAACAGGGGGGGCTGGCTACACCTTC CSARPSLRTGGAGYTF
TRBJ2-5 TRBD1 NA TRBV9 TGTGCCAGCAGCGTAGAGGGACAGGGAGGCGGGACCCAGTACTTC CASSVEGQGGGTQYF
TRBJ2-7 TRBD2 few TRBV20-1 TGCAGTGCTAGATCGGGACTAGCGGGAGGGGGAGGTTACGAGCAGTACTTC CSARSGLAGGGGYEQYF
TRBJ2-3 TRBD1 few TRBV28 TGTGCCAGCAGCCCCCGGGGGACAGGGAGTAAGCGCGGCACAGATACGCAGTATTTT CASSPRGTGSKRGTDTQYF
TRBJ2-2 TRBD2 many TRBV2 TGTGCCAGCAGCGTAGGACTAGCGGGAGTCCTCCGGGAGCTGTTTTTT CASSVGLAGVLRELFF